This T cell receptor (beta chain) was sequenced during a study of T-cell memory formation after mild COVID-19. Study overall: TCR clusters were mostly confined to one donor each. Findings of the study overall: Largely, contracting CD4+ clones fell within CM and EM, and contracting CD8+ clones within EMRA. Within pre-infection memory, some responding clones were found, suggesting cross-reactive memory joined.

With constant-segment primers, 5'RACE yielded cDNA libraries of TCR alpha and TCR beta that carried sample barcodes and UMIs. In TCRdb, the 5' RACE reads were re-called with MiXCR into one record per CDR3 protein. The data show 210,000 or so distinct CDR3 sequences, about 10% seen once. This clonotype was seen more than once but under ten times. Its antigen is still unknown. V was pared by 7 bases and J by 3 bases, with 6 bases of the junction left unmatched. The CDR3 spans 13 residues. In germline, CDR1 is SQVTM, CDR2 ANQGSEA. Source material: PBMCs or a T cell subset sorted from them (not recorded which). This TCR derives from a man younger than 35 who had mild COVID-19 (a few samples of this study predate the infection). Cell type and time point are not known. The J gene is TRBJ1-5, the V gene TRBV29-1; the match to TRBD1 covers 7 bases. CDR3: CSAGDRLNQPQHF. CDR3 bases: TGCAGCGCGGGGGACAGACTCAATCAGCCCCAGCATTTT.